Many counts were recorded for the clone carrying this T cell receptor beta chain. The antigen is not known. The sample originates from a study of T-cell reconstitution after alpha-beta-depleted transplantation in children. The study's findings and limits: About two months after transplant, alpha-beta T cells reportedly came from several hundred expanded graft clones.

The V gene end was trimmed by 7 bases and the J gene end by 7 bases; junction bases not matched to a gene: 9. CDR3 size: 13 residues. Germline CDR1 and CDR2: SQVTM and ANQGSEA. The TCRbeta library incorporated unique molecular identifiers. TCRdb processed the PCR reads anew with MiXCR; each CDR3 protein has one entry. The sample has hundreds of thousands of distinct CDR3 sequences; 10% to 15% are singletons. Sequenced here: PBMCs, mostly from graft donor cells, sampled 360 days after TCRalphabeta/CD19-depleted stem cell transplant. The receptor comes from a male patient younger than 18 who had a stem cell transplant for acute myeloid leukemia, so the T cells may come from the graft donor. The chain employs TRBV29-1 and TRBJ2-2; TRBD1 agrees at 7 bases. The CDR3 loop reads CSAATGPGGELFF. In DNA, the CDR3 is TGCAGCGCCGCGACAGGGCCGGGCGGGGAGCTGTTTTTT.